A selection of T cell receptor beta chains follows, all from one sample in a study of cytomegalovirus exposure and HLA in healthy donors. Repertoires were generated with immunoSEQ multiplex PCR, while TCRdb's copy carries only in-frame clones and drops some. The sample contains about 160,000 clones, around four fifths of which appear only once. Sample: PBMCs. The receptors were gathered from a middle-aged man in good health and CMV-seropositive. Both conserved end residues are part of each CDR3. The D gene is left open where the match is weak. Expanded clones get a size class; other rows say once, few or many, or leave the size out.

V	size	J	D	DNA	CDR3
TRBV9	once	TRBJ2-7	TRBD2	TGTGCCAGCAGCGTATCCGGGACTAGCGGGGACTACGAGCAGTACTTC	CASSVSGTSGDYEQYF
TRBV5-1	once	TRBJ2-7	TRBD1	TGCGCCAGCAGCAGAGGGACAGGGGAAGACGAGCAGTACTTC	CASSRGTGEDEQYF
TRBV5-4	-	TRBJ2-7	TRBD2	TGTGCCAGCAGTCGCACCTCCTCTAGCGGGCGGATCTACGAGCAGTACTTC	CASSRTSSSGRIYEQYF
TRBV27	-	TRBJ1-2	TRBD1	TGTGCCAGCAGTTTATTGAGGACAGGGGGGGGCTACACCTTC	CASSLLRTGGGYTF
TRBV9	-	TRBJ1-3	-	TGTGCCAGCAGCGTTCAGACAGACTCTGGAAACACCATATATTTT	CASSVQTDSGNTIYF
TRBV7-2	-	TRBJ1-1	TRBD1	TGTGCCAGCAGCGCCTCAAGGGGGCGCCTCTTGAACACTGAAGCTTTCTTT	CASSASRGRLLNTEAFF
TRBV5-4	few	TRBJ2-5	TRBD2	TGTGCCGGTAGACTAGCGGGCGATCTCCAAGAGACCCAGTACTTC	CAGRLAGDLQETQYF
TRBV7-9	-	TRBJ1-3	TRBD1	TGTGCCAGCAGCTTCCGGGACAGGGGGACTGGAAACACCATATATTTT	CASSFRDRGTGNTIYF
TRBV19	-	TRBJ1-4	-	TGTGCCAGTAGCCCACTGAATGAAAAACTGTTTTTT	CASSPLNEKLFF
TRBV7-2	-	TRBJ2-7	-	TGTGCCAGCAGCTTAACGACAGCCTACGAGCAGTACTTC	CASSLTTAYEQYF
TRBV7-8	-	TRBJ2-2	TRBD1	TGTGCCAGCAGCTTAGCTGGGACAGGGGTCTCCGGGGAGCTGTTTTTT	CASSLAGTGVSGELFF
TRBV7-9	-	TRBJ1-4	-	TGTGCCAGCAGCTTAGGTGGCAGGACAACTAATGAAAAACTGTTTTTT	CASSLGGRTTNEKLFF
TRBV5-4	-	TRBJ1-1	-	TGTGCCAGCAGCGATACAGGGACCCTTGAAGCTTTCTTT	CASSDTGTLEAFF
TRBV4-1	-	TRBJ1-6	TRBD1	TGCGCCAGCAGGCCTCTCGGACAGGGCGCCTATAATTCACCCCCCCACTTT	CASRPLGQGAYNSPPHF
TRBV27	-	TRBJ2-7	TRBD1	TGTGCCAGCAGTTTAATGGGCCGGGACAGCGGCGAGCAGTACTTC	CASSLMGRDSGEQYF